These T cell receptor beta chains were read from a single sample in a study of T cells in Graves' hyperthyroidism and ophthalmopathy. TCRdb redid the calling of the multiplex PCR reads with MiXCR, one entry per CDR3 protein. The data show about 58,000 distinct CDR3 sequences, about 49% seen once. Sequencing was done on a sample of blood. These receptors were obtained from a young woman with Graves' ophthalmopathy. The CDR3 runs from the conserved cysteine through the conserved F or W. The order of the fields is D gene, V gene, clone size, J gene, CDR3 protein, CDR3 DNA. D genes are given only for firm matches. Size tells how often a clone was seen (once, few, many) or the class of an expanded clone, and some rows leave it out.

NA	TRBV27	many	TRBJ2-7	CASRIGGASLGEQYF	TGTGCCAGCAGGATCGGAGGGGCCTCCCTGGGGGAGCAGTACTTC
NA	TRBV14	once	TRBJ1-4	CASSQESWAPHLNEKLFF	TGTGCCAGCAGCCAAGAAAGCTGGGCTCCACATCTTAATGAAAAACTGTTTTTT
NA	TRBV6-1	NA	TRBJ1-6	CASSYEGNYSPLHF	TGTGCCAGCAGTTACGAGGGAAACTATTCACCCCTCCACTTT
TRBD1	TRBV28	many	TRBJ2-7	CASSYGTGGGEQYF	TGTGCCAGCAGTTATGGGACAGGTGGGGGCGAGCAGTACTTC
NA	TRBV2	many	TRBJ2-6	CASSQGAGANVLTF	TGTGCCAGCAGTCAAGGGGCTGGGGCCAACGTCCTGACTTTC
TRBD1	TRBV7-3	once	TRBJ2-1	CASSWDRAPGEQFF	TGTGCCAGCAGCTGGGACAGGGCCCCCGGGGAGCAGTTCTTC
NA	TRBV3-1	many	TRBJ1-5	CASSQEGVGNQPQHF	TGTGCCAGCAGCCAAGAGGGAGTAGGGAATCAGCCCCAGCATTTT
TRBD1	TRBV12-3/TRBV12-4	many	TRBJ2-7	CASSFYRGPYEQYF	TGTGCCAGCAGTTTTTATAGGGGGCCCTACGAGCAGTACTTC
TRBD1	TRBV6-5	many	TRBJ1-6	CASSYTLTGAGSPLHF	TGTGCCAGCAGTTACACCTTGACAGGGGCCGGTTCACCCCTCCACTTT
NA	TRBV20-1	NA	TRBJ1-2	CSTGNPGTREVNYGYTF	TGCAGTACTGGCAACCCCGGGACCAGGGAGGTAAACTATGGCTACACCTTC
TRBD1	TRBV20-1	NA	TRBJ2-5	CSASSGWDRETQYF	TGCAGTGCCAGCAGCGGGTGGGACAGGGAGACCCAGTACTTC
NA	TRBV19	NA	TRBJ2-1	CASSTYNEQFF	TGTGCCAGTAGCACATACAATGAGCAGTTCTTC
NA	TRBV10-2	NA	TRBJ1-5	CASSEWQVGQPQHF	TGCGCCAGCAGTGAGTGGCAAGTCGGGCAGCCCCAGCATTTT
NA	TRBV11-2	NA	TRBJ1-5	CASSPGETQHF	TGTGCCAGCAGCCCAGGGGAGACCCAGCATTTT
TRBD2	TRBV7-6	NA	TRBJ2-1	CASSLTGTSGSVSYNEQFF	TGTGCCAGCAGCTTAACCGGGACTAGCGGGAGTGTGTCCTACAATGAGCAGTTCTTC
NA	TRBV7-9	NA	TRBJ1-5	CASSFADQPQHF	TGTGCCAGCAGCTTTGCAGACCAGCCCCAGCATTTT
TRBD1	TRBV2	NA	TRBJ1-5	CANSPNRGSVQPQHF	TGTGCCAACAGCCCGAACAGGGGAAGTGTTCAGCCCCAGCATTTT
NA	TRBV6-1	many	TRBJ2-3	CASSELQGGTTDTQYF	TGTGCCAGCAGTGAACTTCAGGGCGGGACCACAGATACGCAGTATTTT
NA	TRBV28	many	TRBJ2-7	CASSFVSYEQYF	TGTGCCAGCAGTTTTGTCTCCTACGAGCAGTACTTC
NA	TRBV12-3/TRBV12-4	many	TRBJ2-5	CASSFRVLETQYF	TGTGCCAGCAGTTTTCGGGTTTTGGAGACCCAGTACTTC
TRBD1	TRBV10-2	many	TRBJ1-2	CASSGGQMDGYTF	TGCGCCAGCAGTGGGGGACAGATGGATGGCTACACCTTC
TRBD1	TRBV4-2	many	TRBJ1-2	CASSQSTTGTYGYTF	TGTGCCAGCAGCCAATCCACGACAGGGACCTATGGCTACACCTTC
NA	TRBV11-1	NA	TRBJ1-1	CASSLITGYTEAFF	TGTGCCAGCAGCTTAATTACAGGGTACACTGAAGCTTTCTTC
NA	TRBV7-2	NA	TRBJ2-3	CASSLVWEDLDTQYF	TGTGCCAGCAGCTTAGTCTGGGAGGATTTAGATACGCAGTATTTT
TRBD1	TRBV5-1	many	TRBJ2-1	CASSLNRGSDEQFF	TGCGCCAGCAGTCTAAACAGGGGGTCCGATGAGCAGTTCTTC
TRBD1	TRBV6-5	once	TRBJ1-2	CAITRQGSPIYAYTF	TGTGCCATCACTCGACAGGGTTCCCCAATCTATGCCTACACCTTC
NA	TRBV27	few	TRBJ2-5	CASHRGGKQETQYF	TGTGCCAGCCACCGCGGCGGGAAACAAGAGACCCAGTACTTC
NA	TRBV5-1	NA	TRBJ1-5	CASSLVTSGSPNQPQHF	TGTGCCAGCAGCTTGGTAACTAGCGGGAGCCCAAATCAGCCCCAGCATTTT
TRBD2	TRBV20-1	NA	TRBJ2-1	CGAKRLAGFNEQFF	TGCGGTGCTAAGCGACTAGCGGGTTTTAATGAGCAGTTCTTC
NA	TRBV10-2	NA	TRBJ2-2	CASNERDSPGGELFF	TGCGCCAGCAATGAAAGGGACTCTCCGGGCGGGGAGCTGTTTTTT
TRBD1	TRBV19	NA	TRBJ1-2	CASLQGVCGYTF	TGTGCCAGTTTACAGGGGGTGTGTGGCTACACCTTC
NA	TRBV5-1	NA	TRBJ2-1	CASSFRELYNEQFF	TGCGCCAGCAGCTTCCGGGAACTATACAATGAGCAGTTCTTC
TRBD1	TRBV6-6	many	TRBJ2-7	CASSSTTGSTYEQYF	TGTGCCAGCAGTTCCACGACAGGGTCGACCTACGAGCAGTACTTC
NA	TRBV6-5	many	TRBJ1-1	CASRGWDTEAFF	TGTGCCAGCAGGGGATGGGATACTGAAGCTTTCTTT
NA	TRBV28	few	TRBJ1-6	CASTPRRVSPLHF	TGTGCCAGCACCCCACGGAGGGTTTCACCCCTCCACTTT
TRBD2	TRBV6-1	many	TRBJ2-3	CASSDSLSGRTGDTQYF	TGTGCCAGCAGTGACAGCCTGAGCGGGAGGACGGGGGATACGCAGTATTTT
TRBD1	TRBV6-1	many	TRBJ1-1	CASSRTGVSEAFF	TGTGCCAGCAGTAGGACAGGGGTTTCTGAAGCTTTCTTT
NA	TRBV28	many	TRBJ2-1	CASSPPSRGSEQFF	TGTGCCAGCAGTCCACCGTCCAGGGGAAGTGAGCAGTTCTTC
NA	TRBV3-1	many	TRBJ2-7	CASSQEMYEQYF	TGTGCCAGCAGCCAAGAAATGTACGAGCAGTACTTC
NA	TRBV4-2	many	TRBJ2-1	CASSLPGHNYNEQFF	TGTGCCAGCAGCCTACCGGGACACAACTACAATGAGCAGTTCTTC
TRBD1	TRBV5-4	many	TRBJ2-4	CASSIQTGPQNIQYF	TGTGCCAGCAGTATTCAGACAGGGCCCCAAAACATTCAGTACTTC
TRBD1	TRBV6-4	NA	TRBJ2-3	CASSGHRDSPTDTQYF	TGTGCCAGCAGTGGCCACCGGGACAGCCCCACAGATACGCAGTATTTT
TRBD2	TRBV20-1	NA	TRBJ2-7	CSAPSRRGSNEQYF	TGCAGTGCTCCCAGTCGGCGGGGGTCCAACGAGCAGTACTTC
TRBD2	TRBV28	few	TRBJ2-2	CASSFLADPTGELFF	TGTGCCAGCAGTTTTCTAGCGGACCCCACCGGGGAGCTGTTTTTT
NA	TRBV25-1	medium-sized	TRBJ1-2	CASSERTGLNYGYTF	TGTGCCAGCAGTGAACGTACAGGGCTAAACTATGGCTACACCTTC
TRBD2	TRBV20-1	NA	TRBJ2-7	CSASWLGAGAVYEHYF	TGCAGTGCTAGTTGGCTCGGAGCGGGAGCCGTCTACGAGCACTACTTC
TRBD1	TRBV5-6	many	TRBJ2-7	CASRPRDRAYEQYF	TGTGCCAGCAGACCCCGGGACAGAGCCTACGAGCAGTACTTC
NA	TRBV7-6	NA	TRBJ2-7	CASSLAYQGDSYEQYF	TGTGCCAGCAGCTTAGCCTACCAGGGAGACTCCTACGAGCAGTACTTC